These 18 T cell receptor beta chains share one sample of origin, sequenced in a study of cytomegalovirus exposure and HLA in healthy donors. PCR amplification relied on 60 Vbeta primers (plus 13 Jbeta primers). Some clones are missing from TCRdb's copy, which holds only in-frame ones; the method was immunoSEQ multiplex PCR. In the table there are 65,000 to 95,000 clones, 65% to 85% of which are singletons. Sequencing input: PBMCs. The receptors were sampled from an older man in good health and CMV-seronegative.

The chain employs TRBV11-2 and TRBJ1-4; unclear D gene. This CDR3 is 15 amino acids long. Trimming removed 6 bases at V and 3 bases at J, with 14 bases between. The germline gives CDR1 SGHAT, CDR2 FQNNGV. CDR3 loop: CASRFRGGSNEKLFF. The DNA for the CDR3 is TGTGCCAGCAGATTCCGAGGAGGGTCTAATGAAAAACTGTTTTTT. Supplemented by reference TRBV11-2 and TRBJ1-4, the full variable domain reads EAGVAQSPRYKIIEKRQSVAFWCNPISGHATLYWYQQILGQGPKLLIQFQNNGVVDDSQLPKDRFSAERLKGVDSTLKIQPAKLEDSAVYLCASRFRGGSNEKLFFGSGTQLSVL.

The chain is built from TRBV7-2 and TRBJ2-1, with 8 bases aligning to TRBD2. The V gene's germline CDR1 is SGHTA and CDR2 FQGNSA. V lost 1 base, J lost 5 bases, and 4 bases stayed unmatched. The CDR3 loop spans 15 amino acids. CDR3: CASSLVAGRNNEQFF. The CDR3 nucleotides are TGTGCCAGCAGCTTAGTAGCGGGGAGGAACAATGAGCAGTTCTTC.

This clone was observed once. The chain has TRBV18 and TRBJ1-5; D possibly corresponds to TRBD1 (5 bases). V was trimmed by 0 bases and J by 0 bases, leaving 9 bases between them. Germline V CDR1 and CDR2: KGHSH, LQKENI. The CDR3 extends over 16 amino acids. As DNA, the CDR3 is TGTGCCAGCTCACCACCAGACAGCGTTAGCAATCAGCCCCAGCATTTT. Translating gives CASSPPDSVSNQPQHF.

This chain uses TRBV10-2 with TRBJ2-5; TRBD2 matches 9 bases. V shed 6 bases, J shed 1 base, and the junction held 3 bases outside the gene matches. The CDR3 length is 14 residues. Germline CDR1 and CDR2: WSHSY and SAAADI. Here the CDR3 reads CASRASGIQETQYF. In nucleotides, the CDR3 is TGCGCCAGCAGAGCTAGCGGGATCCAAGAGACCCAGTACTTC.

The V call is TRBV6-5, the J call TRBJ2-1; weak D call: TRBD2 (5 bases). V shed 2 bases and J shed 8 bases, with 16 bases lying between them. CDR3 size: 15 residues. CDR1 is MNHEY and CDR2 is SVGAGI in the germline V gene. CDR3 nucleotide sequence: TGTGCCAGCAGTTACGACCCGGCTAGCAAGGATGAGCAGTTCTTC. It yields the protein CASSYDPASKDEQFF.

The chain carries TRBV2 and TRBJ2-5; D is unclear. The germline V gene has CDR1 SNHLY and CDR2 FYNNEI. There are 11 residues in the CDR3. V lost 3 bases to trimming and J lost 11 bases, with 10 bases between them. CDR3 amino acids: CASSEVPGQYF. CDR3 DNA: TGTGCCAGCAGTGAGGTCCCCGGGCAGTACTTC. Supplemented by reference TRBV2 and TRBJ2-5, the full variable domain reads EPEVTQTPSHQVTQMGQEVILRCVPISNHLYFYWYRQILGQKVEFLVSFYNNEISEKSEIFDDQFSVERPDGSNFTLKIRSTKLEDSAMYFCASSEVPGQYFGPGTRLLVL.

The chain is built from TRBV27 and TRBJ2-7; D is unresolved. This CDR3 comprises 13 residues. Germline CDR1 MNHEY, CDR2 SMNVEV (reference sequence). With 2 bases removed from V and 2 bases from J, the gap between germline ends came to 7 bases. CDR3 nucleotides: TGTGCCAGCAGTTTAAACAAACCCTACGAGCAGTACTTC. It is translated as CASSLNKPYEQYF.

V usage is TRBV29-1 and J usage is TRBJ2-5; TRBD1 matches 8 bases. CDR1 and CDR2 (germline): SQVTM, ANQGSEA. CDR3 length: 12 residues. Unmatched junction bases numbered 7, after V lost 7 bases and J lost 6 bases. CDR3 residues: CSGAGGAKTQYF. The DNA for the CDR3 is TGCAGCGGGGCAGGGGGCGCGAAGACCCAGTACTTC. The full variable domain, rest sourced from reference TRBV29-1 and TRBJ2-5, is SAVISQKPSRDICQRGTSLTIQCQVDSQVTMMFWYRQQPGQSLTLIATANQGSEATYESGFVIDKFPISRPNLTFSTLTVSNMSPEDSSIYLCSGAGGAKTQYFGPGTRLLVL.

The gene calls are TRBV7-2 and TRBJ2-5, with a tentative D call TRBD2 (6 bases). This CDR3 region has 14 residues. V dropped 0 bases and J dropped 1 base, with 6 bases sitting between them. Germline lookup yields CDR1 SGHTA and CDR2 FQGNSA. The CDR3 nucleotides are TGTGCCAGCAGCTTAGCGGGGGGCCAAGAGACCCAGTACTTC. Translated: CASSLAGGQETQYF.

The rearrangement joins TRBV9 to TRBJ2-7, with TRBD1 matching 11 bases. The germline V gene encodes CDR1 SGDLS and CDR2 YYNGEE. The CDR3 sequence is 14 residues long. The junction had 1 base not matched to a gene; V was cut back by 3 bases and J by 2 bases. The CDR3 bases are TGTGCCAGCAGCGGGGACAGGGGGGCCTACGAGCAGTACTTC. Protein product: CASSGDRGAYEQYF.

This clone was seen a handful of times. This chain links TRBV2 with TRBJ1-1; 8 positions match TRBD1. Trimming took 4 bases from V and 6 from J; bases not matched to a gene: 4. CDR3 length: 13 residues. The V gene's germline CDR1 is SNHLY and CDR2 FYNNEI. In DNA form, the CDR3 reads TGTGCCAGCAGTGGCCAGGGGGCGTCTGAAGCTTTCTTT. Its translation: CASSGQGASEAFF.

V and J are TRBV9 and TRBJ1-4, with D perhaps matching TRBD1 (6 bases). Germline V lookup: CDR1 SGDLS, CDR2 YYNGEE. Trimming removed 4 bases at V and 8 bases at J, with 18 bases between. The CDR3 is 15 residues long. CDR3 residues: CASSPQKGGKEKLFF. The CDR3 DNA reads as TGTGCCAGCAGCCCTCAGAAAGGGGGAAAAGAAAAACTGTTTTTT.

The CDR3 spells CASSFGSTGNTEAFF. DNA of the CDR3: TGTGCCAGCAGCTTTGGGTCTACAGGTAACACTGAAGCTTTCTTT. The V and J genes are TRBV13 and TRBJ1-1, with D possibly matching TRBD1 (5 bases). CDR1 and CDR2 from the germline V gene are PRHDT and FYEKMQ (reference sequence). The CDR3 totals 15 residues. V lost 3 bases, J lost 2 bases, and 13 bases lay in between.

V usage is TRBV2 and J usage is TRBJ2-2; the match to TRBD2 covers 7 bases. The germline V gene has CDR1 SNHLY and CDR2 FYNNEI. The CDR3 consists of 15 residues. J was trimmed by 6 bases and V by 4 bases; bases with no gene match: 8. This chain's CDR3 is CASSVGGSYPGELFF. Here the CDR3 DNA reads TGTGCCAGCAGTGTGGGCGGGAGCTACCCCGGGGAGCTGTTTTTT.

The chain's CDR3 is CSVKGSGGGSYEQYF. The CDR3 DNA reads as TGCAGCGTTAAAGGGTCCGGCGGGGGCTCCTACGAGCAGTACTTC. This chain links TRBV29-1 with TRBJ2-7; TRBD2 agrees at 7 bases. Germline CDR1 and CDR2: SQVTM and ANQGSEA. Trimming took 5 bases from V and 0 from J; bases not matched to a gene: 10. This CDR3 spans 15 amino acids.

The chain employs TRBV7-2 and TRBJ2-5; 7 bases fit TRBD1. Germline trimming cut 5 bases from V and 6 bases from J; bases unmatched to any gene: 6. The CDR3 runs 13 residues. Germline assignment: CDR1 SGHTA and CDR2 FQGNSA. CDR3 nucleotide sequence: TGTGCCAGCAGCCTACAGGGGACAAAGACCCAGTACTTC. This gives the protein CASSLQGTKTQYF.

V is TRBV6-5 and J is TRBJ1-1, with D tentatively TRBD1 (5 bases). The CDR3 is made up of 14 amino acids. The V gene lost 0 bases and the J gene lost 7 bases, with 12 bases spanning the gap. Germline loops: CDR1 MNHEY, CDR2 SVGAGI. DNA for the CDR3: TGTGCCAGCAGTTACTCGGAAGGGCAGGGTGAAGCTTTCTTT. It encodes CASSYSEGQGEAFF.

The CDR3 DNA sequence: TGTGCCATCAGTGAGTCGGTGCGGGCTGAAGCTTTCTTT. Its translation is CAISESVRAEAFF. This chain uses TRBV10-3 with TRBJ1-1; D remains ambiguous. This CDR3 is 13 amino acids long. In germline, CDR1 is ENHRY, CDR2 SYGVKD. The ends were cut back, 0 bases at V and 6 bases at J, with 8 bases in the middle.